The 17 T cell receptor beta chains reported below all come from one sample, sequenced in a study of T cell repertoires in cytomegalovirus infection. What these receptors recognize is not known. TCRdb ran MiXCR on the reads and lists one entry per CDR3 protein. This sample has roughly 730,000 distinct CDR3 sequences, with around 30% found just once. The material was cultured PBMCs, obtained from culture after CMV antigen stimulation. Receptors originate from a human donor in good health (CMV status not recorded). Some clones in this sample may be carry-over from other donors' samples.

This clonotype came up many times. The genes are TRBV6-1 and TRBJ1-3, with D perhaps TRBD1 (5 bases). V was cut by 6 bases and J by 4 bases, with 13 bases left in between. The germline CDR1 and CDR2 sequences are MNHNS and SASEGT. This CDR3 has 14 amino acids. The DNA of the CDR3 is TGTGCCAGCAGCCTCCGGGACGGGGGAAACACCATATATTTT. It yields the protein CASSLRDGGNTIYF.

The chain combines TRBV5-4 with TRBJ2-7, with a possible D match to TRBD2 (5 bases). CDR3 size: 16 residues. Per germline, CDR1 SGHNT and CDR2 YYREEE (reference sequence). V shed 2 bases and J shed 6 bases, with 21 bases lying between them. The CDR3 sequence is CASSFRGRRTPSEQYF. In DNA form, the CDR3 reads TGTGCCAGCAGCTTCCGCGGACGGAGGACCCCCAGCGAGCAGTACTTC.

The chain carries TRBV10-3 and TRBJ2-2; a possible D gene is TRBD2 (5 bases). CDR1 is ENHRY and CDR2 is SYGVKD in the germline V gene. Trimming left V 6 bases short and J 5 bases short, with 13 bases between. There are 14 residues in the CDR3. CDR3 coding DNA: TGTGCCATCAGAGCGGTTCTAGGAACCGGGGAGCTGTTTTTT. Its protein product is CAIRAVLGTGELFF.

The chain joins TRBV18 to TRBJ2-1, with D tentatively TRBD2 (6 bases). The CDR3 is 15 residues long. The germline CDR1 and CDR2 sequences are KGHSH and LQKENI. Trimming shortened V by 2 bases and J by 4 bases, and 12 bases separated the two germline ends. The CDR3: CASSPVSGSYNEQFF. The CDR3 bases are TGTGCCAGCTCACCAGTTAGCGGCAGTTACAATGAGCAGTTCTTC.

This clonotype has more than one count but fewer than ten. The chain recombines TRBV6-2 or TRBV6-3 with TRBJ2-6; TRBD1 aligns across 9 bases. Germline trimming cut 6 bases from V and 0 bases from J; bases unmatched to any gene: 6. This CDR3 has 17 amino acids. The germline V gene encodes CDR1 MNHEY and CDR2 SVGEGT. CDR3 nucleotide sequence: TGTGCCAGCAGCCCCACAGGGGGCCTCTCTGGGGCCAACGTCCTGACTTTC. Protein: CASSPTGGLSGANVLTF.

This clonotype was seen a handful of times. V gene TRBV2 combines with J gene TRBJ2-1; D remains ambiguous. This CDR3 is 14 amino acids long. The germline V gene has CDR1 SNHLY and CDR2 FYNNEI. Trimming took 2 bases from V and 6 from J, leaving 11 bases between them. In DNA, the CDR3 is TGTGCCAGCAGTGAAATCTTGTCTGGCAATGAGCAGTTCTTC. Amino acid sequence: CASSEILSGNEQFF. The full variable domain, rest sourced from reference TRBV2 and TRBJ2-1, is EPEVTQTPSHQVTQMGQEVILRCVPISNHLYFYWYRQILGQKVEFLVSFYNNEISEKSEIFDDQFSVERPDGSNFTLKIRSTKLEDSAMYFCASSEILSGNEQFFGPGTRLTVL.

The chain uses TRBV7-2 and TRBJ1-5; D gene ambiguous. The CDR3 has 16 amino acids. Trimming removed 5 bases from V and 2 bases from J, with 16 bases in between. Germline V CDR1 and CDR2: SGHTA, FQGNSA. The CDR3 spells CASSQKGGGGNQPQHF. In DNA, the CDR3 is TGTGCCAGCAGCCAAAAAGGAGGCGGGGGCAATCAGCCCCAGCATTTT.

This clonotype was observed a few times. The rearrangement uses TRBV11-2 and TRBJ2-7; 9 bases fit TRBD2. Germline V gene sequence: CDR1 SGHAT, CDR2 FQNNGV. The CDR3 has 16 amino acids. The trim removed 4 bases at V and 4 bases at J, leaving 11 bases unmatched. The CDR3 sequence: CASSSLAGALDYEQYF. CDR3 in DNA: TGTGCCAGCAGCTCTTTAGCGGGGGCCTTAGATTACGAGCAGTACTTC.

This clonotype turned up a few times. This sequence joins TRBV6-2 or TRBV6-3 and TRBJ2-7; D is unclear. Trimming took off 2 bases at V and 0 bases at J, with 11 bases between the two ends. CDR3 length: 15 residues. In germline, CDR1 is MNHEY, CDR2 SVGEGT. The CDR3 DNA follows: TGTGCCAGCAGTTACCTGCCAGGAAGCTCCTACGAGCAGTACTTC. This translates into CASSYLPGSSYEQYF.

The rearrangement uses TRBV7-9 and TRBJ2-7; the match to TRBD1 covers 10 bases. J lost 6 bases, V lost 5 bases, and 13 bases had no gene match. This CDR3 has 16 amino acids. CDR1 and CDR2 from the germline V gene are SEHNR and FQNEAQ (reference sequence). The CDR3 DNA reads as TGTGCCAGCAGCCCCGGCGGGACAGGGGCGTTTATCGAGCAGTACTTC. Translation gives CASSPGGTGAFIEQYF.

This clonotype was found a few times. The J gene is TRBJ2-7, the V gene TRBV7-9, with 12 bases fitting TRBD2. V was pared by 10 bases and J by 3 bases, with 4 bases of the junction left unmatched. Germline assignment: CDR1 SEHNR and CDR2 FQNEAQ (reference sequence). This CDR3 has 13 amino acids. CDR3 DNA sequence: TGTGCCACCGGACTAGCGGGACTCTACGAGCAGTACTTC. Amino acid sequence: CATGLAGLYEQYF. The variable domain in full, completed from reference TRBV7-9 and TRBJ2-7, reads DTGVSQNPRHKITKRGQNVTFRCDPISEHNRLYWYRQTLGQGPEFLTYFQNEAQLEKSRLLSDRFSAERPKGSFSTLEIQRTEQGDSAMYLCATGLAGLYEQYFGPGTRLTVT.

The CDR3 sequence is CASSFGGMTYNSPLHF. The CDR3, as DNA: TGTGCCAGCAGCTTCGGGGGGATGACCTATAATTCACCCCTCCACTTT. The chain uses TRBV7-2 and TRBJ1-6; D might be TRBD1 (5 bases). CDR1 SGHTA and CDR2 FQGNSA come from the germline V gene. The CDR3 has 16 amino acids. The V gene lost 3 bases and the J gene lost 2 bases, with 11 bases spanning the gap.

This clonotype came up a few times. V and J are TRBV2 and TRBJ2-5; 10 bases line up with TRBD2. Unmatched junction bases numbered 2, after V lost 3 bases and J lost 1 base. CDR1 is SNHLY, CDR2 FYNNEI, per germline. The CDR3 is 15 residues long. CDR3 sequence reads: CASSDQRGGQETQYF. DNA of the CDR3: TGTGCCAGCAGTGACCAGCGGGGGGGCCAAGAGACCCAGTACTTC.

This clonotype was counted many times. The chain combines TRBV7-2 with TRBJ1-6; a weak D match, TRBD1 (6 bases). Germline CDR1 SGHTA, CDR2 FQGNSA. V was shortened by 6 bases and J by 0 bases, with 12 bases between the two germline ends. This CDR3 region has 16 residues. CDR3 sequence: CASRGGASSYNSPLHF. Written as DNA, the CDR3 is TGTGCCAGCAGGGGGGGGGCGAGCTCCTATAATTCACCCCTCCACTTT.

This chain joins TRBV12-3 or TRBV12-4 and TRBJ1-4; D not resolved. The CDR3 is made up of 14 amino acids. V lost 5 bases to trimming and J lost 8 bases, with 15 bases between them. The CDR3 sequence is CASSQSGVGEKLFF. The DNA of the CDR3 is TGTGCCAGCAGTCAGAGCGGGGTCGGGGAAAAACTGTTTTTT.

V is TRBV7-2 and J is TRBJ2-7; perhaps TRBD2 as D (6 bases). Trimming left V 5 bases short and J 0 bases short, with 14 bases between. This CDR3 is built from 15 residues. CDR1 and CDR2 from the germline V gene are SGHTA and FQGNSA. The CDR3 sequence: CASSPRSGFSYEQYF. As DNA, the CDR3 is TGTGCCAGCAGCCCCAGGAGCGGGTTCTCCTACGAGCAGTACTTC.

The table lists this clonotype with a few counts. The chain links TRBV11-2 to TRBJ2-1; 10 nucleotides align to TRBD2. Germline CDR1 and CDR2: SGHAT and FQNNGV. This CDR3 contains 18 residues. The V segment lost 3 bases and the J segment 7 bases; nucleotides outside the gene matches: 15. The DNA of the CDR3 is TGTGCCAGCAGCTTCTGGGGCCCGAGCGGGGGGGCCGGAAATGAGCAGTTCTTC. Its translation is CASSFWGPSGGAGNEQFF.